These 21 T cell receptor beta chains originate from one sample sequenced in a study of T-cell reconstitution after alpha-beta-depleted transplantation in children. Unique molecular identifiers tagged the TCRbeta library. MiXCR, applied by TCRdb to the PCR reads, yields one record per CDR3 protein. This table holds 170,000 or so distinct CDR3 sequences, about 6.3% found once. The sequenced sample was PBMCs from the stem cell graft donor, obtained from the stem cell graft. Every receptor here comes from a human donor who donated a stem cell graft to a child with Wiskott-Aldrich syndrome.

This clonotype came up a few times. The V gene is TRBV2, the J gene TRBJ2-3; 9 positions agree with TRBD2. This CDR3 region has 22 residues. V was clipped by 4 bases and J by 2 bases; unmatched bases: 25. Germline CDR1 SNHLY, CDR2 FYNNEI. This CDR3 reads CASSVRGGGLAGKPANTDTQYF. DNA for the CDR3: TGTGCCAGCAGTGTCAGGGGGGGAGGGCTAGCGGGGAAACCCGCTAACACAGATACGCAGTATTTT.

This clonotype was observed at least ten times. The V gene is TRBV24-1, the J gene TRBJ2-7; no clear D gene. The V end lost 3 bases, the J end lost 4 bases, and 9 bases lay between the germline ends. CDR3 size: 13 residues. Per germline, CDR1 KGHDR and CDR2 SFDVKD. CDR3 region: CATSDAVSYEQYF. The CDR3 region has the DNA TGTGCCACCAGTGATGCAGTCTCGTACGAGCAGTACTTC.

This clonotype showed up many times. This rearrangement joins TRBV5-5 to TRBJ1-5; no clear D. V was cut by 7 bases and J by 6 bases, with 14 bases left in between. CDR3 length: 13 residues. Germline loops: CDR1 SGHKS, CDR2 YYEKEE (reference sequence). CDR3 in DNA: TGTGCCAGCGCCCTCCTCCCCTCTCAGCCCCAGCATTTT. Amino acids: CASALLPSQPQHF.

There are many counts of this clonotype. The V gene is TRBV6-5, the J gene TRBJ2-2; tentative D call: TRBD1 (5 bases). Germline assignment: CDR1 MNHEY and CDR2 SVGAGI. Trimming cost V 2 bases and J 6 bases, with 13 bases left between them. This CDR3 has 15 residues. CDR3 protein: CASSYKRGGAGELFF. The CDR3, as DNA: TGTGCCAGCAGTTACAAAAGGGGTGGTGCCGGGGAGCTGTTTTTT.

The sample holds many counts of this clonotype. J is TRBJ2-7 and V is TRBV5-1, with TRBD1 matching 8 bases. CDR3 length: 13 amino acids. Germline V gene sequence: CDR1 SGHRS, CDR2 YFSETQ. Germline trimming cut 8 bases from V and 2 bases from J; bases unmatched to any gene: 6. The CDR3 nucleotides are TGCGCCAGAGGACAGGGAATGACCTACGAGCAGTACTTC. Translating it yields CARGQGMTYEQYF.

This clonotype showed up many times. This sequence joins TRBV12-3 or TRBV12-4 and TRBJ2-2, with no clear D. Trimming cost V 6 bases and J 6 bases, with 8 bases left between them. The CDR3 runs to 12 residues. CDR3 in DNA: TGTGCCAGCAGCTCTGGGGCCGGGGAGCTGTTTTTT. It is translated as CASSSGAGELFF.

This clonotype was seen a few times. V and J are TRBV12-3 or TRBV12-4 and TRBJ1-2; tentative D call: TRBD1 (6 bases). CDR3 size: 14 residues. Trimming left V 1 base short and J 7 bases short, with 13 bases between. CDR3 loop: CASSLGGTQVGYTF. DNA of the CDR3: TGTGCCAGCAGTTTAGGGGGGACACAGGTTGGCTACACCTTC.

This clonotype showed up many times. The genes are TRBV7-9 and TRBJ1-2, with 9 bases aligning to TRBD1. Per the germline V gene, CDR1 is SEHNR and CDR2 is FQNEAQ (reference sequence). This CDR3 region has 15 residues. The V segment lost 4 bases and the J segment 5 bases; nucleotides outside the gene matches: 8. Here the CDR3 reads CASSSNRDREYGYTF. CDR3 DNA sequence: TGTGCCAGCAGCTCAAACCGGGACAGGGAATATGGCTACACCTTC.

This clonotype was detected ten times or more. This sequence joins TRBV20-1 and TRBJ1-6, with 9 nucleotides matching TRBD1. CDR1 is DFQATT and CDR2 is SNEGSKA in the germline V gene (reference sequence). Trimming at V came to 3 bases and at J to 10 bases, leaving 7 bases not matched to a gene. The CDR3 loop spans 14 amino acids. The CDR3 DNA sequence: TGCAGTGCTAGTGCCGGGACAGGGATGTCACCCCTCCACTTT. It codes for CSASAGTGMSPLHF.

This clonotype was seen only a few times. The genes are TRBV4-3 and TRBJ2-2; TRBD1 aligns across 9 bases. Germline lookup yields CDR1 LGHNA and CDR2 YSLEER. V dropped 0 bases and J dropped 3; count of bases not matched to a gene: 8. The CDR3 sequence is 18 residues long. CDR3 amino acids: CASSQDYGQGRYTGELFF. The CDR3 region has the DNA TGCGCCAGCAGCCAAGACTACGGACAGGGGAGGTACACCGGGGAGCTGTTTTTT.

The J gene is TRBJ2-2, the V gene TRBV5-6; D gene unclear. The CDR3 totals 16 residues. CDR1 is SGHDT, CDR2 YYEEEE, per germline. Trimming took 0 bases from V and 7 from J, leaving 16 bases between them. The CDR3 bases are TGTGCCAGCAGCTTGGCCTCAAGGTTCTTTGGCGGGGAGCTGTTTTTT. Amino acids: CASSLASRFFGGELFF.

This chain's CDR3 is CASAGQIYEQYF. In DNA form, the CDR3 reads TGCGCCAGCGCAGGACAGATCTACGAGCAGTACTTC. V gene TRBV5-1 combines with J gene TRBJ2-7, with D maybe TRBD1 (6 bases). The CDR3 loop spans 12 amino acids. With 7 bases removed from V and 3 bases from J, the gap between germline ends came to 11 bases. The V gene's germline CDR1 is SGHRS and CDR2 YFSETQ.

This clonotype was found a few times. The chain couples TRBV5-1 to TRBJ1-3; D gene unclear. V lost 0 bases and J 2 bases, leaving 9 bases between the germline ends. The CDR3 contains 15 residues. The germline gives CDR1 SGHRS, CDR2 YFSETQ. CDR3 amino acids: CASSLGTRPGNTIYF. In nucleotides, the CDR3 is TGCGCCAGCAGCTTGGGGACGCGCCCTGGAAACACCATATATTTT.

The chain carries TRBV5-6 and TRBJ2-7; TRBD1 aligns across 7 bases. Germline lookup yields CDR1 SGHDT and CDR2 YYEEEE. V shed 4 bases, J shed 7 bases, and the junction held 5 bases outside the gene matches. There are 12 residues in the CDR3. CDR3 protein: CASSGDSVEQYF. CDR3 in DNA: TGTGCCAGCAGCGGGGACAGCGTAGAGCAGTACTTC.

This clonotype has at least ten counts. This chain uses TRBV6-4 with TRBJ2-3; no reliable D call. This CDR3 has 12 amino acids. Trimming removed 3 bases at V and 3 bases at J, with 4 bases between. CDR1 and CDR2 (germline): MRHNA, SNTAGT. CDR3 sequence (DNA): TGTGCCAGCAGTGAGGGTACAGATACGCAGTATTTT. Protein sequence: CASSEGTDTQYF.

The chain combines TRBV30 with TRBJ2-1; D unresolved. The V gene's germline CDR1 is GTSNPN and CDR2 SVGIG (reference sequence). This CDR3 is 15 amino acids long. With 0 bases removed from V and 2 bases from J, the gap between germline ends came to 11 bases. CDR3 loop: CAWSVDSGPYNEQFF. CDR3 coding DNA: TGTGCCTGGAGTGTGGATAGTGGCCCCTACAATGAGCAGTTCTTC.

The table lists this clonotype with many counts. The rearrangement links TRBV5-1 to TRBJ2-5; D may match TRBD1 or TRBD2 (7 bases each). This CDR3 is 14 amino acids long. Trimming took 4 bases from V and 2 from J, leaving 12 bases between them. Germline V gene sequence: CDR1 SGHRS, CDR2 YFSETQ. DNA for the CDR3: TGCGCCAGCAGCCAGGGGGGGACTCAAGAGACCCAGTACTTC. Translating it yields CASSQGGTQETQYF.

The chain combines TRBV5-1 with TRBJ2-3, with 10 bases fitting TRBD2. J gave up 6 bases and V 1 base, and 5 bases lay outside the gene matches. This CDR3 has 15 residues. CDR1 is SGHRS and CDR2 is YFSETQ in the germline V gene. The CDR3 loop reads CASSLTSGVGDTQYF. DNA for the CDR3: TGCGCCAGCAGCTTGACTAGCGGGGTGGGGGATACGCAGTATTTT. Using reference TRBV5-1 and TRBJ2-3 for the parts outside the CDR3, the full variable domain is KAGVTQTPRYLIKTRGQQVTLSCSPISGHRSVSWYQQTPGQGLQFLFEYFSETQRNKGNFPGRFSGRQFSNSRSEMNVSTLELGDSALYLCASSLTSGVGDTQYFGPGTRLTVL.

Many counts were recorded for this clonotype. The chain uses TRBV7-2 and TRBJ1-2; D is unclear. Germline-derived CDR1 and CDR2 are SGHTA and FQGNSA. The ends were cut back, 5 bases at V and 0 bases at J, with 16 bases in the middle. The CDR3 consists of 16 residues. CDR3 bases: TGTGCCAGCAGCACCCGAATGGTAGGGTCTAACTATGGCTACACCTTC. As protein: CASSTRMVGSNYGYTF.

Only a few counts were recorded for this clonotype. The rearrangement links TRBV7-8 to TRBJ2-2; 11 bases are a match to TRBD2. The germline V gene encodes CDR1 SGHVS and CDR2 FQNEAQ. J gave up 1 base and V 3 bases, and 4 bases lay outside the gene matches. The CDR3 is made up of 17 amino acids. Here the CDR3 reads CASSFPGLAENTGELFF. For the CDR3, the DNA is TGTGCCAGCAGCTTCCCGGGACTAGCGGAGAACACCGGGGAGCTGTTTTTT.

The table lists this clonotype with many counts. This chain's CDR3 is CASSPYEATEAFF. CDR3 coding DNA: TGTGCCAGCAGTCCCTATGAGGCGACTGAAGCTTTCTTT. J is TRBJ1-1 and V is TRBV11-1; D is uncertain. The CDR3 has 13 residues. Between the trimmed V and J ends, which lost 6 bases and 5 bases, there was a span of 13 bases. CDR1 and CDR2 (germline): SGHAT, FQDESV (reference sequence).